These T cell receptor beta chains were read from a single sample in a study of blood T cell repertoires in COVID-19. The repertoire was sequenced with immunoSEQ multiplex PCR; TCRdb's copy has only in-frame clones and lacks some. The profile covers 220,000 or so clones, with approximately 90% appearing a single time and about a tenth taken by the ten largest. Material: peripheral blood. These receptors came from a woman in her forties or fifties with COVID-19, enrolled during active disease. The CDR3 runs from the conserved cysteine through the conserved F or W. A D gene is named only where the DNA matches it firmly. Some rows have no size entry. The others give once, few or many, or a class for an expanded clone.

v_gene	j_gene	d_gene	abundance	CDR3nt	CDR3aa
TRBV2	TRBJ2-2	-	-	TGTGCCAGCGGCCCTTCCCGGGGGGGGGAGCTGTTTTTT	CASGPSRGGELFF
TRBV7-2	TRBJ1-6	TRBD1	-	TGTGCCAGCAGCCTGGGACAGGGTTTGCGCAATTCACCCCTCCACTTT	CASSLGQGLRNSPLHF
TRBV5-1	TRBJ2-3	-	-	TGCGCCAGCAGCTTGGTGGGGAGCGGCACAGATACGCAGTATTTT	CASSLVGSGTDTQYF
TRBV6-2/TRBV6-3	TRBJ2-3	-	-	TGTGCCAGCAGTTACTCGAGAAGTTGGGCGCTTACGCAGTATTTT	CASSYSRSWALTQYF
TRBV6-5	TRBJ1-2	TRBD1	-	TGTGCGGACAGGGCTACGCCGTGGGATGGCTACACCTTC	CADRATPWDGYTF
TRBV11-3	TRBJ2-7	-	-	TGTGCCAGCAGCTTACGGGGGGGACAGGGTTGGGTCGAGCAGTACTTC	CASSLRGGQGWVEQYF
TRBV5-1	TRBJ2-7	-	-	TGCGCCAGCAAGAAGGACAGCTCCTACGAGCAGTACTTC	CASKKDSSYEQYF
TRBV25-1	TRBJ1-4	-	few	TGTGCCAGCAGTCGGGAGGGATTAGGTGAAAAACTGTTTTTT	CASSREGLGEKLFF
TRBV24-1	TRBJ1-2	-	-	TGTGCCACCAGCCGTTCGGGGTCTAACGGCTACACCTTC	CATSRSGSNGYTF
TRBV3-1/TRBV3-2	TRBJ1-3	-	-	TGTGCCAGCAGCCAAGATCTGGGGAGCTCTGGAAACACCATATATTTT	CASSQDLGSSGNTIYF
TRBV5-1	TRBJ1-2	-	once	TGCGCCAGCAGCCGGGAGAGAGGCTATGGCTACACCTTC	CASSRERGYGYTF
TRBV19	TRBJ1-6	TRBD1	-	TGTGCCAGCCTTCAGCGGACAGGGATGAATTCACCCCTCCACTTT	CASLQRTGMNSPLHF
TRBV5-1	TRBJ1-1	-	-	TGCGCCAGCAGCTTGACAGTGAACACTGAAGCTTTCTTT	CASSLTVNTEAFF
TRBV7-2	TRBJ1-6	-	-	TGTGCCAGCAGCCCCCATGGACAGTATAATTCACCCCTCCACTTT	CASSPHGQYNSPLHF
TRBV27	TRBJ2-3	TRBD1	-	TGTGCCAGCAGCTTCGGTACAGGGGGCAAGGGTGGTACGCAGTATTTT	CASSFGTGGKGGTQYF
TRBV5-1	TRBJ2-7	-	once	TGCGCCAGCAGCTTGTGGAGGGGCTCCTACGAGCAGTACTTC	CASSLWRGSYEQYF
TRBV12-5	TRBJ2-1	-	-	TGTGCTAGTGGTTTGGTACTCGGGGTTAGTATGCCGTGGTCCTACAATGAGCAGTTCTTC	CASGLVLGVSMPWSYNEQFF
TRBV15	TRBJ2-4	TRBD1	-	TGTGCCACCAGCACCGGACAGGCGAGGGTCAAAAACATTCAGTACTTC	CATSTGQARVKNIQYF
TRBV19	TRBJ2-2	TRBD2	once	TGTGCCAGTAGCTCCACGACTAGCGGGGGGGCGGACGGGGAGCTGTTTTTT	CASSSTTSGGADGELFF
TRBV3-1/TRBV3-2	TRBJ1-5	-	few	TGTGCCAGCAGCCAAGGTGTCGGTCTCTCTGATCAGCCCCAGCATTTT	CASSQGVGLSDQPQHF
TRBV9	TRBJ1-5	-	-	TGTGCCAGCCGGCGGACAGCGAGCAATCAGCCCCAGCATTTT	CASRRTASNQPQHF
TRBV18	TRBJ2-2	TRBD1	-	TGTGCCAGCTCACCCCCCAGGGGGAATACCGGGGAGCTGTTTTTT	CASSPPRGNTGELFF
TRBV4-3	TRBJ2-3	-	once	TGCGCCAGCAGCCAGGGCCCCGCCTTCACAGATACGCAGTATTTT	CASSQGPAFTDTQYF
TRBV7-8	TRBJ2-7	TRBD1	-	TGTGCCAGCAGCCGAGCGCTAGGACAGGGGAGCTACGAGCAGTACTTC	CASSRALGQGSYEQYF
TRBV6-5	TRBJ1-1	TRBD1	many	TGTGCCAGCAGACCGGGACAGCGGAACACTGAAGCTTTCTTT	CASRPGQRNTEAFF
TRBV11-2	TRBJ2-3	TRBD1	-	TGTGCCAGCAGCCCCCAGACAGGGGCAGATACGCAGTATTTT	CASSPQTGADTQYF
TRBV5-1	TRBJ2-3	TRBD2	-	TGCGCCAGCAGCTTAGGGAGCGGGGGGGCAGATACGCAGTATTTT	CASSLGSGGADTQYF
TRBV2	TRBJ2-6	-	-	TGTGCCAGCAGCCTCCGGGATCCGGGAGCGGGGGCCAACGTCCTGACTTTC	CASSLRDPGAGANVLTF
TRBV7-8	TRBJ2-5	-	-	TGTGCCAGCAGCTTAGGCCCTCGAGTAAAAATTCAAGAGACCCAGTACTTC	CASSLGPRVKIQETQYF
TRBV15	TRBJ2-7	TRBD1	-	TGTGCCACCAGCAGAGGTCCCGGACAGGGGCTCTACGAGCAGTACTTC	CATSRGPGQGLYEQYF
TRBV6-2/TRBV6-3	TRBJ1-5	-	-	TGTGCCAGCAGCGACTCTCGGGTGGAGCCCCAGCATTTT	CASSDSRVEPQHF
TRBV5-1	TRBJ2-5	-	-	TGCGCCAGCAGCTTCCGAGGGGACACCCCACAAGAGACCCAGTACTTC	CASSFRGDTPQETQYF
TRBV6-7	TRBJ1-5	TRBD1	once	TGTGCCAGCAGTTACCCCGGGACAGGGTCTGGTCAGCCCCAGCATTTT	CASSYPGTGSGQPQHF
TRBV7-7	TRBJ2-2	TRBD1	-	TGTGCCAGCAGCCCGGCACAGGGGCCCGGGGAGCTGTTTTTT	CASSPAQGPGELFF
TRBV6-5	TRBJ1-1	-	once	TGTGCCAGCAAATCATGGGCTGGGAACACTGAAGCTTTCTTT	CASKSWAGNTEAFF
TRBV6-5	TRBJ2-7	TRBD1	-	TGTGCCAGCAGTTACGCAGGGGGCGTGAACGAGCAGTACTTC	CASSYAGGVNEQYF
TRBV30	TRBJ2-5	-	-	TGTGCCTGGAGCTCAGGTTATCAAGAGACCCAGTACTTC	CAWSSGYQETQYF
TRBV19	TRBJ1-1	TRBD1	-	TGTGCCAGCCAGGGGGACAGGGTCACTGAAGCTTTCTTT	CASQGDRVTEAFF
TRBV27	TRBJ2-3	TRBD2	-	TGTGCCAGCAGATTTACCCGGGGGGGATCGAATACGCAGTATTTT	CASRFTRGGSNTQYF
TRBV2	TRBJ1-6	-	-	TGTGCCAGCAGTGAAAGGGTCCCGCCTCGACAGAATTCACCCCTCCACTTT	CASSERVPPRQNSPLHF
TRBV19	TRBJ2-5	-	-	TGTGCCACTGCCTACTATGAGACCCAGTACTTC	CATAYYETQYF
TRBV11-2	TRBJ1-6	-	-	TGTGCCAGCAGCCCTCGGGGGGTGTGGAATTCACCCCTCCACTTT	CASSPRGVWNSPLHF
TRBV9	TRBJ2-2	TRBD2	-	TGTGCCAGCAGCGAGCCAACTAGCGCGGGAGCGGGTGGGGAGACCGGGGAGCTGTTTTTT	CASSEPTSAGAGGETGELFF
TRBV5-1	TRBJ2-5	-	-	TGCGCCAGCAGCTTAGTAATGGCGCGGGAGACCCAGTACTTC	CASSLVMARETQYF
TRBV9	TRBJ2-3	-	-	TGTGCCAGCAGCGTAGAAGGACTTCAGAGCACAGATACGCAGTATTTT	CASSVEGLQSTDTQYF
TRBV15	TRBJ1-4	-	-	TGTGCCACCAGCAGAGACGACACACCTAATGAAAAACTGTTTTTT	CATSRDDTPNEKLFF
TRBV7-9	TRBJ2-7	-	-	TGTGCCAGCAGCTTAGACTTCTCCTACGAGCAGTACTTC	CASSLDFSYEQYF
TRBV12-1	TRBJ2-5	-	-	TGTGCCAGCAGCTTTAAAAGCGGACAAGAGACCCAGTACTTC	CASSFKSGQETQYF
TRBV12-5	TRBJ1-1	-	-	TGTGCTAGTGGTCCCAGGGTGGGCACTGAAGCTTTCTTT	CASGPRVGTEAFF
TRBV30	TRBJ1-2	TRBD1	-	TGTGCCGGTACAGGGGTTAACTATGGCTACACCTTC	CAGTGVNYGYTF
TRBV25-1	TRBJ2-1	-	-	TGTGCCAGCAGTGAAGAGGGGGTTTTCGTCAATGAGCAGTTCTTC	CASSEEGVFVNEQFF
TRBV19	TRBJ1-5	-	-	TGTGCCAGTACCACGCAGCCGGGGTCGAGAAGCAATCAGCCCCAGCATTTT	CASTTQPGSRSNQPQHF
TRBV4-3	TRBJ2-1	TRBD2	-	TGCGCCAGCAGCCAAGGGACTAGCGGGGGATTTGGCTTTCAGTTCTTC	CASSQGTSGGFGFQFF
TRBV19	TRBJ2-7	TRBD1	-	TGTGCCACCTTAGGACAGGGGTACGAGCAGTACTTC	CATLGQGYEQYF
TRBV5-6	TRBJ2-2	TRBD2	-	TGTGCCAGCGAGGCGGTGTTCGCGGGAGGGGATGGGGAGCTGTTTTTT	CASEAVFAGGDGELFF
TRBV25-1	TRBJ2-3	TRBD2	-	TGTGCCAGCAGTGAATGGGCTAGCGGGGGCACAGATACGCAGTATTTT	CASSEWASGGTDTQYF